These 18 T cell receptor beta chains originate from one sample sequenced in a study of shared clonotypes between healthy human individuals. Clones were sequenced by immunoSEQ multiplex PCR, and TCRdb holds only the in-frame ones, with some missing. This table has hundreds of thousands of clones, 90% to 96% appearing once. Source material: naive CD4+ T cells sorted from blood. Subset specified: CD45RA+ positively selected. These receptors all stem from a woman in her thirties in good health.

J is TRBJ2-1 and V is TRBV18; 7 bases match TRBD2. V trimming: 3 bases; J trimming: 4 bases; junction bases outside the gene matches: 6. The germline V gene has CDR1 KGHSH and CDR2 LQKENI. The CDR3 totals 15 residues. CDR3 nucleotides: TGTGCCAGCTCACCTCCAGCGGGAAGGTACAATGAGCAGTTCTTC. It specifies CASSPPAGRYNEQFF. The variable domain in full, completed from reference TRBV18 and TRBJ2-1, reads NAGVMQNPRHLVRRRGQEARLRCSPMKGHSHVYWYRQLPEEGLKFMVYLQKENIIDESGMPKERFSAEFPKEGPSILRIQQVVRGDSAAYFCASSPPAGRYNEQFFGPGTRLTVL.

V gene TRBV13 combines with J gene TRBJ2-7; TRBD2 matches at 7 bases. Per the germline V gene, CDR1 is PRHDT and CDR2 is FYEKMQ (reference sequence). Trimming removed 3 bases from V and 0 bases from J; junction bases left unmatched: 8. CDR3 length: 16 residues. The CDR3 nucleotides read TGTGCCAGCAGCTTCGAAAGAGCGGGGAGCTCCTACGAGCAGTACTTC. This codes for CASSFERAGSSYEQYF.

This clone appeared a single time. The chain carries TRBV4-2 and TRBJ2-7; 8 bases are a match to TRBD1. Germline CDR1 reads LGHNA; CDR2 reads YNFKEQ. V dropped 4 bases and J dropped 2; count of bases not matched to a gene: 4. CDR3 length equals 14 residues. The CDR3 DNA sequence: TGTGCCAGCAGCCCGGGGACAGGAGCCTACGAGCAGTACTTC. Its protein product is CASSPGTGAYEQYF.

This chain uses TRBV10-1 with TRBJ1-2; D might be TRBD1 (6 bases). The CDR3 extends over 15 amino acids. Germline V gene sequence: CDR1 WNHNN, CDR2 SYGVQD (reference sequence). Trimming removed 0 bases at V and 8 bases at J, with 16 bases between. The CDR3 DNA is TGCGCCAGCAGTGAGTCGACTTGGGGGCTGCGCGGCTACACCTTC. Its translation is CASSESTWGLRGYTF.

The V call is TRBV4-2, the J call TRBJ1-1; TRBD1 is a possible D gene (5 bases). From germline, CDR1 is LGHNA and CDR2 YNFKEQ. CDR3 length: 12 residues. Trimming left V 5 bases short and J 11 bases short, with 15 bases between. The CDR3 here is CASSSLDSEAFF. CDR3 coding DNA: TGTGCCAGCAGCTCTCTCGACAGCGAGGCTTTCTTT.

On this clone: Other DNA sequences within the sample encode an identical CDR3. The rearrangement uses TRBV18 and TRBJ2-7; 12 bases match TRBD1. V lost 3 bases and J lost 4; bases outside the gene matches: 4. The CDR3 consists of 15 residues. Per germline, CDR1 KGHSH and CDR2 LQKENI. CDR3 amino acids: CASSPQGQGAYEQYF. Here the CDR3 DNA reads TGTGCCAGCTCACCGCAGGGACAGGGGGCGTACGAGCAGTACTTC.

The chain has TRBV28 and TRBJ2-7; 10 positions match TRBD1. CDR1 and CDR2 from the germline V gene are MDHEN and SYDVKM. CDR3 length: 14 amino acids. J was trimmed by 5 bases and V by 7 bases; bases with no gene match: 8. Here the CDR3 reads CASTPWDRGDEQYF. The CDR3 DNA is TGTGCCAGCACTCCCTGGGACAGGGGAGACGAGCAGTACTTC.

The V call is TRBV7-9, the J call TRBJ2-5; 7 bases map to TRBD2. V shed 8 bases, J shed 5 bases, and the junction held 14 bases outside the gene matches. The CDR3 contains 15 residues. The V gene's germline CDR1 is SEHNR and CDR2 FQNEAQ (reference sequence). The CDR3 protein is CASSGEGSFLETQYF. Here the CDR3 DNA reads TGTGCCAGCTCGGGGGAGGGTAGCTTTTTGGAGACCCAGTACTTC.

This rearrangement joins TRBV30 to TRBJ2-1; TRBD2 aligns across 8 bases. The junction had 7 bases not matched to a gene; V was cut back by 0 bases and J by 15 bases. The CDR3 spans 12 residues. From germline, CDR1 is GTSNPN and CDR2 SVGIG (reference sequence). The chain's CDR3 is CAWSVRAGDPFF. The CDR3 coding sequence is TGTGCCTGGAGTGTACGAGCGGGAGATCCGTTCTTC.

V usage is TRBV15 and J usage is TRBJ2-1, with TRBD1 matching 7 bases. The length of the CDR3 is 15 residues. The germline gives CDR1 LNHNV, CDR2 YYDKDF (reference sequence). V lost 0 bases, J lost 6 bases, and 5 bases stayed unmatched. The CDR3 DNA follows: TGTGCCACCAGCAGAGATCCTAACAGGGGCAATGAGCAGTTCTTC. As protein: CATSRDPNRGNEQFF.

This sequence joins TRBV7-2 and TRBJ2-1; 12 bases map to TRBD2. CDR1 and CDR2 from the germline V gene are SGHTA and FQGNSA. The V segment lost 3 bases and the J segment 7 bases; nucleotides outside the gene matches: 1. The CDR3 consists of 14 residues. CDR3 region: CASSFGLAGNEQFF. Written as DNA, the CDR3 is TGTGCCAGCAGCTTCGGACTAGCGGGAAATGAGCAGTTCTTC.

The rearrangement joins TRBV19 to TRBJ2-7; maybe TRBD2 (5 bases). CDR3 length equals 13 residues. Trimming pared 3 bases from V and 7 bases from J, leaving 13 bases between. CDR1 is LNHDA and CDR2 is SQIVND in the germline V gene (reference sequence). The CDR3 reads CASSMGSSSEQYF. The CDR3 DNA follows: TGTGCCAGTAGTATGGGGAGTTCTAGTGAGCAGTACTTC.

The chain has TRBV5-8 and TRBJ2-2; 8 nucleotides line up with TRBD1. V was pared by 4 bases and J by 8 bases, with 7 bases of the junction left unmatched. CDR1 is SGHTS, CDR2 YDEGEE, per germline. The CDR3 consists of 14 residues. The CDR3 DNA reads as TGTGCCAGCAGCAGCCAGGGGGCGCTGGGGGAGCTGTTTTTT. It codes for CASSSQGALGELFF. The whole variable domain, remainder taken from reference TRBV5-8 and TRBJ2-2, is EAGVTQSPTHLIKTRGQQATLRCSPISGHTSVYWYQQALGLGLQFLLWYDEGEERNRGNFPPRFSGRQFPNYSSELNVNALELEDSALYLCASSSQGALGELFFGEGSRLTVL.

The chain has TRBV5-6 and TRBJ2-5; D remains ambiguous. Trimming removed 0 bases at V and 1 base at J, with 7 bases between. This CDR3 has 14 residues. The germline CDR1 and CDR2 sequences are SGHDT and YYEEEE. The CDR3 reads CASSLVPSQETQYF. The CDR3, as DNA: TGTGCCAGCAGCTTGGTACCTTCCCAAGAGACCCAGTACTTC.

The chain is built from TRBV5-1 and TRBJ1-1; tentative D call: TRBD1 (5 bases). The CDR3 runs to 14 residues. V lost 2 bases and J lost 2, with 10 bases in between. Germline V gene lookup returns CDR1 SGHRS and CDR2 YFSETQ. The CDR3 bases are TGCGCCAGCAGCTTCGGACAAATAAACACTGAAGCTTTCTTT. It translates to CASSFGQINTEAFF. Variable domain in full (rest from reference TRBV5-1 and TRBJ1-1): KAGVTQTPRYLIKTRGQQVTLSCSPISGHRSVSWYQQTPGQGLQFLFEYFSETQRNKGNFPGRFSGRQFSNSRSEMNVSTLELGDSALYLCASSFGQINTEAFFGQGTRLTVV.

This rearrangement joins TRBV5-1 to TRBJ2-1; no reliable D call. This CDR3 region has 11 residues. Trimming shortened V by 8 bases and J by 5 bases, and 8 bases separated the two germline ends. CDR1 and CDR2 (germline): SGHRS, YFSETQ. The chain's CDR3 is CARGTDNEQFF. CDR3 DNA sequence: TGCGCCAGGGGAACGGACAATGAGCAGTTCTTC.

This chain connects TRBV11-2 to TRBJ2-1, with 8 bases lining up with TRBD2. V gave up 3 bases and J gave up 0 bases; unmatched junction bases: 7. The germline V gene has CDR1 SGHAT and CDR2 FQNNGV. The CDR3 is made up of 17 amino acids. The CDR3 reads CASSLRLAQSSYNEQFF. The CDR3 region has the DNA TGTGCCAGCAGCTTGCGACTAGCGCAGAGCTCCTACAATGAGCAGTTCTTC.

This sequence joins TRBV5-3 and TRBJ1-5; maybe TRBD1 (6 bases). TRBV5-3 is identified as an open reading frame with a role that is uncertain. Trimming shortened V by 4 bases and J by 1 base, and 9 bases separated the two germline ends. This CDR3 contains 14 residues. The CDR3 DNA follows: TGTGCCAGAAGCAGGGGGGGAAGCAATCAGCCCCAGCATTTT. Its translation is CARSRGGSNQPQHF.